This section outlines one T cell receptor beta chain sequence together with its context. As yet, its antigen is unknown. The data derive from a study of vaccination effects on CD4 cells after COVID-19. Across the whole study: Antigen-specific CD4+ T cells expanded by the ViraFEST assay with viral peptide pools were then sequenced. Of the BNT162b2 and mRNA-1273 vaccines, participants received two doses of one or the other.

Isolation of CD4+ T cells took place after approximately 10 days of culture. Whole-study results and caveats: In healthy vaccinees, only 1 of 255 vaccine-induced clones cross-reacted with common cold coronaviruses. Vaccine- and infection-induced clones showed marked clonal contraction late following vaccination.

Measured with immunoSEQ multiplex PCR; TCRdb has only the in-frame clones, and not every one. The sample shows about 74,000 clones, approximately 80% of them seen only once. Germline values: CDR1 KGHSH, CDR2 LQKENI. CDR3 length: 12 residues. V lost 3 bases to trimming and J lost 1 base, with 3 bases between them. Sequenced material: CD4+ T cells from PBMCs cultured without peptide, taken before COVID-19 vaccination. This clonotype originated in a human donor who received a COVID-19 vaccine. The V call is TRBV18, the J call TRBJ2-5; the D is unclear. The CDR3 bases are TGTGCCAGCTCACCGCTCCAAGAGACCCAGTACTTC. It yields the protein CASSPLQETQYF.